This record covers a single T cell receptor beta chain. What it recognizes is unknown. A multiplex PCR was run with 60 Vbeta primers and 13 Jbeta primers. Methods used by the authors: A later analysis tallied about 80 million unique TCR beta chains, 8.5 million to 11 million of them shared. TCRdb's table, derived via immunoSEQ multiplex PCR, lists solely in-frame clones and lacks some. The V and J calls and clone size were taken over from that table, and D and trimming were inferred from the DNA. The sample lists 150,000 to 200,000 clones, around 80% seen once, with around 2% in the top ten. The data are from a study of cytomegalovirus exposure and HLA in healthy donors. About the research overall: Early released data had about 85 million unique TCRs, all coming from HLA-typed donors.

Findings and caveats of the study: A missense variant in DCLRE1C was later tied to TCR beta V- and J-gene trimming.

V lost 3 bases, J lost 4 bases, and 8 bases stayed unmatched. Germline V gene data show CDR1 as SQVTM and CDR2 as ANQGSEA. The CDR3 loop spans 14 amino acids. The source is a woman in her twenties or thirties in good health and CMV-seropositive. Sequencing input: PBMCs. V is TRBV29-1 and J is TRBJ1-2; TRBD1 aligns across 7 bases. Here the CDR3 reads CSVDRGEYGYGYTF. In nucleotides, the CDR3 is TGCAGCGTTGACAGGGGGGAGTATGGCTATGGCTACACCTTC.